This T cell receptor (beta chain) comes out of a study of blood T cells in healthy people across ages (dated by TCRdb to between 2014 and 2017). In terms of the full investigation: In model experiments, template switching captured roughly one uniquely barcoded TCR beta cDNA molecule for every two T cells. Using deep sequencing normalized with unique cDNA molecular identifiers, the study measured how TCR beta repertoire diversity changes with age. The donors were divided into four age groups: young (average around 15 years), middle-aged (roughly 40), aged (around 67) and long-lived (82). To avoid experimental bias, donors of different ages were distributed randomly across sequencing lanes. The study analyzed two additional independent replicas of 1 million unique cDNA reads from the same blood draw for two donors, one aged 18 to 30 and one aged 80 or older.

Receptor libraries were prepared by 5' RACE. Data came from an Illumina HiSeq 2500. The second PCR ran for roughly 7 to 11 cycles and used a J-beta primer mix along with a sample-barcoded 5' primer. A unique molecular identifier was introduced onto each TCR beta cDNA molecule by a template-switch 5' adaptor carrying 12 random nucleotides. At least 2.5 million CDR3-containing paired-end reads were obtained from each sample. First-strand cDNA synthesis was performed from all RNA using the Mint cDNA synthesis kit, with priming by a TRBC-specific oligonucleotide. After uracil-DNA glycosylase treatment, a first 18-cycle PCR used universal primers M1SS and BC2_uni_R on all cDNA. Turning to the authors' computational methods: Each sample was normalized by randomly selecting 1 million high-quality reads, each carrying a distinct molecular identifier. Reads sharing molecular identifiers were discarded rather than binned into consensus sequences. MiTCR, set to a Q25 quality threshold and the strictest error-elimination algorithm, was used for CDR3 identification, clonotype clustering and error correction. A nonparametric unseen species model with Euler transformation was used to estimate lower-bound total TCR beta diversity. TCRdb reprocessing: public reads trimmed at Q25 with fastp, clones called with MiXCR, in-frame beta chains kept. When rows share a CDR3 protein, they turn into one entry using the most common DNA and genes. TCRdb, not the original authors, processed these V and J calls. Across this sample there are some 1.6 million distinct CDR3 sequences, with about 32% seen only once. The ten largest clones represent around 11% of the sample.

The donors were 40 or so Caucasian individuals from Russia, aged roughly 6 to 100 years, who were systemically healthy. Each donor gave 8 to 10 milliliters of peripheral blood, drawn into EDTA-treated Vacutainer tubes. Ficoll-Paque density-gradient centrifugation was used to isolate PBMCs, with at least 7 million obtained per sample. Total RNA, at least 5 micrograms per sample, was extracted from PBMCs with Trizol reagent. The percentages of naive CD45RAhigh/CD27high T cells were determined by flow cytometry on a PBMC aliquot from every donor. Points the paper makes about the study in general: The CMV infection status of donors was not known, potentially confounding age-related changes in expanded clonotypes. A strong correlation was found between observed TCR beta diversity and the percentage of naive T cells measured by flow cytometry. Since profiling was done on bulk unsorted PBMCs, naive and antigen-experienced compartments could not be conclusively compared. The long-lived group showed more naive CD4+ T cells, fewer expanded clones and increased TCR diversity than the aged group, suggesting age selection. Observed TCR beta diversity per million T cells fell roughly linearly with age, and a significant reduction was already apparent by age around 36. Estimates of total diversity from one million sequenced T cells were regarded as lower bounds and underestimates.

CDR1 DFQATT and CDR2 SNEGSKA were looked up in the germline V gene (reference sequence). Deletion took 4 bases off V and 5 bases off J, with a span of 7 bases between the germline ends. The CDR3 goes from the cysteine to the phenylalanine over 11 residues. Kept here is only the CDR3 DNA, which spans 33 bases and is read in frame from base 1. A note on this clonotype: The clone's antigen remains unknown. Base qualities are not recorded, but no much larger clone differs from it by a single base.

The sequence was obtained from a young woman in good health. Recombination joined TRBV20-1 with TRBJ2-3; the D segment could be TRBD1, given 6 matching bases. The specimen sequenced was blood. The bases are TGCAGTGCTATCAGGGGAGATACGCAGTATTTT. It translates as CSAIRGDTQYF.